The 21 T cell receptor beta chains below all came from one sample that was sequenced in a study of T cells in localized non-small cell lung cancer. Measured with immunoSEQ multiplex PCR; TCRdb has only the in-frame clones, and not every one. Counted here are approximately 72,000 clones, 84% occurring once; the ten biggest clones make up about 14%. Sequences were derived from peripheral blood, sampled before any cancer treatment. All receptors come from a female donor over 55 with stage I lung adenocarcinoma.

This clone has just one count. The J gene is TRBJ2-3, the V gene TRBV7-2; D call uncertain. The CDR3 runs to 16 residues. Per germline, CDR1 SGHTA and CDR2 FQGNSA. V was clipped by 5 bases and J by 1 base, with 16 bases between them. The CDR3 nucleotides read TGTGCCAGCAGCCTCTTAACAGCATTCGGCACAGATACGCAGTATTTT. This encodes CASSLLTAFGTDTQYF.

CDR3 sequence reads: CASSQGSGPSYEQYF. The CDR3 DNA reads as TGCGCCAGCAGCCAAGGTAGCGGACCCTCCTACGAGCAGTACTTC. The rearrangement links TRBV4-1 to TRBJ2-7; D may be TRBD2 (6 bases). CDR1 is MGHRA, CDR2 YSYEKL, per germline. The CDR3 is 15 residues long. Deletions cut 1 base from V and 0 bases from J, with 10 bases between.

Only one count was recorded for this clone. The rearrangement links TRBV5-1 to TRBJ1-4, with a tentative D call TRBD1 (6 bases). V lost 0 bases, J lost 3 bases, and 12 bases lay in between. The CDR3 sequence is 16 residues long. Germline V gene data show CDR1 as SGHRS and CDR2 as YFSETQ. CDR3 DNA sequence: TGCGCCAGCAGCTTGGGGACAGCCAATTCTAATGAAAAACTGTTTTTT. Encoded protein: CASSLGTANSNEKLFF.

In its sample, this clone was seen once. This chain uses TRBV25-1 with TRBJ2-3, with a tentative D call TRBD2 (6 bases). This CDR3 has 16 amino acids. Germline V lookup: CDR1 MGHDK, CDR2 SYGVNS. V was clipped by 2 bases and J by 3 bases, with 15 bases between them. The CDR3 spells CASSESRGKSTDTQYF. For the CDR3, the DNA is TGTGCCAGCAGTGAAAGTCGCGGGAAATCGACAGATACGCAGTATTTT. The whole variable domain, remainder taken from reference TRBV25-1 and TRBJ2-3, is EADIYQTPRYLVIGTGKKITLECSQTMGHDKMYWYQQDPGMELHLIHYSYGVNSTEKGDLSSESTVSRIRTEHFPLTLESARPSHTSQYLCASSESRGKSTDTQYFGPGTRLTVL.

The chain links TRBV10-3 to TRBJ1-3; no clear D gene. The CDR3 is 11 amino acids. Per the germline V gene, CDR1 is ENHRY and CDR2 is SYGVKD. V lost 7 bases and J lost 4, with 5 bases in between. The CDR3 region has the DNA TGTGCCATCACTGGGGGAAACACCATATATTTT. Amino acid sequence: CAITGGNTIYF.

CDR3 in amino acids: CASSLDMRTEAFF. The DNA for the CDR3 is TGTGCCAGCAGTCTCGACATGCGAACTGAAGCTTTCTTT. The J gene is TRBJ1-1, the V gene TRBV2; D gene ambiguous. V was trimmed by 5 bases and J by 5 bases, leaving 12 bases between them. This CDR3 is built from 13 residues. The germline CDR1 and CDR2 sequences are SNHLY and FYNNEI. The variable domain in full, with the rest retrieved from reference TRBV2 and TRBJ1-1, is EPEVTQTPSHQVTQMGQEVILRCVPISNHLYFYWYRQILGQKVEFLVSFYNNEISEKSEIFDDQFSVERPDGSNFTLKIRSTKLEDSAMYFCASSLDMRTEAFFGQGTRLTVV.

The genes are TRBV6-1 and TRBJ2-7, with 10 bases identical to TRBD2. This CDR3 region has 16 residues. The V gene's germline CDR1 is MNHNS and CDR2 SASEGT. The trim removed 2 bases at V and 2 bases at J, leaving 6 bases unmatched. DNA for the CDR3: TGTGCCAGCAGTGAATGGATAGCGGGAGGAACCTACGAGCAGTACTTC. It translates to CASSEWIAGGTYEQYF.

The chain couples TRBV29-1 to TRBJ2-7, with TRBD1 as a possible D gene (5 bases). Germline V gene data show CDR1 as SQVTM and CDR2 as ANQGSEA. The CDR3 is 13 residues long. The V gene lost 1 base and the J gene lost 2 bases, with 9 bases spanning the gap. In DNA form, the CDR3 reads TGCAGCGTTGAAGGCAGGGCCCCCTACGAGCAGTACTTC. Its translation: CSVEGRAPYEQYF.

This rearrangement joins TRBV15 to TRBJ2-3; D ambiguous. Germline V gene lookup returns CDR1 LNHNV and CDR2 YYDKDF (reference sequence). Trimming shortened V by 5 bases and J by 0 bases, and 12 bases separated the two germline ends. This CDR3 has 15 residues. The CDR3 DNA reads as TGTGCCACCAGCCGATCTCGATTTAGCACAGATACGCAGTATTTT. This sequence encodes CATSRSRFSTDTQYF.

This clone was seen a handful of times. V gene TRBV6-1 combines with J gene TRBJ1-2, with unresolved D. The CDR3 sequence is 14 residues long. V gave up 6 bases and J gave up 7 bases, with 18 bases separating them. Germline V gene data show CDR1 as MNHNS and CDR2 as SASEGT. CDR3 amino acids: CASRRSPWEGGYTF. The CDR3 DNA sequence: TGTGCCAGCAGACGCTCGCCCTGGGAGGGTGGCTACACCTTC.

This chain links TRBV7-3 with TRBJ2-1, with 8 bases matching TRBD1. Germline V gene sequence: CDR1 SGHTA, CDR2 FQGTGA. The junction had 1 base not matched to a gene; V was cut back by 3 bases and J by 0 bases. The CDR3 runs to 15 residues. CDR3 sequence: CASSLTGDSYNEQFF. Here the CDR3 DNA reads TGTGCCAGCAGCTTGACAGGGGACTCCTACAATGAGCAGTTCTTC.

The V call is TRBV19, the J call TRBJ2-2; 10 bases agree with TRBD1. J lost 4 bases, V lost 7 bases, and 9 bases had no gene match. The CDR3 runs 16 residues. CDR1 and CDR2 from the germline V gene are LNHDA and SQIVND (reference sequence). The chain's CDR3 is CASTDAGTGATGELFF. The CDR3 nucleotides read TGTGCCAGTACCGACGCCGGGACAGGGGCCACCGGGGAGCTGTTTTTT.

This rearrangement joins TRBV5-1 to TRBJ2-7; the D gene is possibly TRBD1 (6 bases). CDR3 length: 13 amino acids. V lost 4 bases, J lost 2 bases, and 10 bases lay in between. Looked up from germline, CDR1 is SGHRS and CDR2 is YFSETQ. CDR3 sequence: CASSEQGAYEQYF. DNA of the CDR3: TGCGCCAGCAGCGAACAGGGAGCCTACGAGCAGTACTTC.

The chain uses TRBV29-1 and TRBJ1-2, with D tentatively TRBD1 (6 bases). Germline V gene data show CDR1 as SQVTM and CDR2 as ANQGSEA. The ends were cut back, 7 bases at V and 5 bases at J, with 14 bases in the middle. The CDR3 spans 12 residues. CDR3 in amino acids: CSGRQDHYGYTF. As DNA, the CDR3 is TGCAGCGGTCGACAGGACCATTATGGCTACACCTTC.

This chain links TRBV9 with TRBJ2-5, with 7 bases matching TRBD2. The CDR3 has 15 residues. With 3 bases clipped from V and 1 base from J, the junction kept 6 bases outside the gene matches. Germline V CDR1 and CDR2: SGDLS, YYNGEE. In DNA form, the CDR3 reads TGTGCCAGCAGCGCGGGAGCGGGGACCCAAGAGACCCAGTACTTC. This sequence encodes CASSAGAGTQETQYF.

This chain connects TRBV7-9 to TRBJ2-1, with TRBD2 as a possible D gene (7 bases). V lost 8 bases and J lost 2, with 16 bases in between. Germline V CDR1 and CDR2: SEHNR, FQNEAQ (reference sequence). The CDR3 has 15 amino acids. CDR3 protein: CASPGEGVPYNEQFF. The CDR3 bases are TGTGCCAGCCCGGGGGAGGGGGTCCCCTACAATGAGCAGTTCTTC.

This rearrangement joins TRBV28 to TRBJ1-2, with TRBD1 identical over 8 bases. The J segment lost 8 bases and the V segment lost 8 bases, leaving 19 bases of the junction unmatched. CDR1 and CDR2 (germline): MDHEN, SYDVKM. The CDR3 totals 16 residues. CDR3 residues: CASSSFGQGESRGYTF. For the CDR3, the DNA is TGTGCCAGCTCTTCCTTCGGACAGGGAGAATCTCGCGGCTACACCTTC.

This clone was counted between two and nine times. One junction end disagrees with the germline gene, perhaps due to a read error. This sequence joins TRBV2 and TRBJ1-2; D not resolved. Germline CDR1 is SNHLY and CDR2 is FYNNEI. The CDR3 contains 12 residues. The CDR3 coding sequence is TGTGCGAGCACCCCTGGCGACTATGGCTACACCTTC. This encodes CASTPGDYGYTF.

V gene TRBV5-1 combines with J gene TRBJ2-6, with 10 bases matching TRBD2. Trimming removed 0 bases from V and 4 bases from J; junction bases left unmatched: 7. The V gene's germline CDR1 is SGHRS and CDR2 YFSETQ. The CDR3 loop spans 18 amino acids. CDR3 amino acids: CASSLAASGSPGANVLTF. The DNA for the CDR3 is TGCGCCAGCAGCTTGGCAGCTAGCGGGAGCCCCGGGGCCAACGTCCTGACTTTC.

The chain recombines TRBV7-9 with TRBJ2-2; 13 bases agree with TRBD2. CDR1 SEHNR and CDR2 FQNEAQ come from the germline V gene (reference sequence). This CDR3 has 18 amino acids. After removal of 6 bases from V and 7 bases from J, the junction contained 14 bases not matched to a gene. The CDR3 coding sequence is TGTGCCAGCAGTTTTTTTCTCGGACTAGCGGGAGTTGGCGGGGAGCTGTTTTTT. Translation: CASSFFLGLAGVGGELFF.

To note about this clone: One end of the junction varies from germline; a read error may be responsible. V gene TRBV7-3 combines with J gene TRBJ1-2, with D unresolved. The V gene's germline CDR1 is SGHTA and CDR2 FQGTGA. The CDR3 covers 13 residues. The CDR3 coding sequence is TGTGCCAGCAGCTTTACCCGAGAAACGACACCTTTCTTC. Its protein is CASSFTRETTPFF. The whole variable domain, filled in from reference TRBV7-3 and TRBJ1-2, reads GAGVSQTPSNKVTEKGKYVELRCDPISGHTALYWYRQSLGQGPEFLIYFQGTGAADDSGLPNDRFFAVRPEGSVSTLKIQRTERGDSAVYLCASSFTRETTPFFGSGTRLTVV.